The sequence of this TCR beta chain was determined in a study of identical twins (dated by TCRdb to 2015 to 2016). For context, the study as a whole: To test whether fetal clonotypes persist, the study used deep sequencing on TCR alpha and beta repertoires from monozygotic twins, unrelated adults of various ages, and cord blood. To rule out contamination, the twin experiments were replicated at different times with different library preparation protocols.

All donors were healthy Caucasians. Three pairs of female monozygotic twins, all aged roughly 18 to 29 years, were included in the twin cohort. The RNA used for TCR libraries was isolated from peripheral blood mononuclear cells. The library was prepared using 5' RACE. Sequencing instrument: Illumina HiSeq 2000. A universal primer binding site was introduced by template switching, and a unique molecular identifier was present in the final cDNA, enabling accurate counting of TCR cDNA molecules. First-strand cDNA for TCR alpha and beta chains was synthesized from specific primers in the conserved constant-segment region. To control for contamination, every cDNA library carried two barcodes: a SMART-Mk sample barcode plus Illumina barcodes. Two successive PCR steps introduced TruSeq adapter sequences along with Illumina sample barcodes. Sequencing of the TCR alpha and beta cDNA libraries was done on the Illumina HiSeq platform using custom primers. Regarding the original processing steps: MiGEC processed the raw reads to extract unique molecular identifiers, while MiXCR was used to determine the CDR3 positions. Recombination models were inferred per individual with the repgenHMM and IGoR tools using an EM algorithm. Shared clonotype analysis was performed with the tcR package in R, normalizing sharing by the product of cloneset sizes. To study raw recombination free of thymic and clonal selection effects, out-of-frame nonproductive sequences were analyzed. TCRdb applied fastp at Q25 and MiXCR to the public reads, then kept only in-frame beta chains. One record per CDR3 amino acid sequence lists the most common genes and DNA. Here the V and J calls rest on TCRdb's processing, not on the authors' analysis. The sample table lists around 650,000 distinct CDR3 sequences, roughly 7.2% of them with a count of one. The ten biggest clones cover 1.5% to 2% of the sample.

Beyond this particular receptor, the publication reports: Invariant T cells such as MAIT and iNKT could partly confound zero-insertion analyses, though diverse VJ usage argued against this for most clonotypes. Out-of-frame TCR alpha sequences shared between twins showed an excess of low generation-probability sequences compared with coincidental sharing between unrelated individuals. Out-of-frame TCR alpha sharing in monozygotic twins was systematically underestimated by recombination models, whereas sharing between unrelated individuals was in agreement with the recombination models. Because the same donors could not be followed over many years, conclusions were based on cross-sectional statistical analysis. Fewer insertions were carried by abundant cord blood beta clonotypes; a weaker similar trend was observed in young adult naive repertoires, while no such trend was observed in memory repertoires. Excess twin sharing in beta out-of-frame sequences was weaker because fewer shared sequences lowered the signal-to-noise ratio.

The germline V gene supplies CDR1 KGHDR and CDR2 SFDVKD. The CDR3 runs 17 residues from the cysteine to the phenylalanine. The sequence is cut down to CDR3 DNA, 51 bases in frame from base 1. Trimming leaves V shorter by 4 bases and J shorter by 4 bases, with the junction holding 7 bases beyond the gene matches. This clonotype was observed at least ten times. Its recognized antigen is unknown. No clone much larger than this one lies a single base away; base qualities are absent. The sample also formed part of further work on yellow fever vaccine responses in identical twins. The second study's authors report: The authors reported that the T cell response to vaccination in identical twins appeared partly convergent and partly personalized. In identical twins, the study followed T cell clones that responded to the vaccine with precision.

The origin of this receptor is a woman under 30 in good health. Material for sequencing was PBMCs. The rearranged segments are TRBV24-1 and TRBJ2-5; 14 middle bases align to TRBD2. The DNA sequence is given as TGTGCCACCAGTGACCTAGGACTAGCGGGGGGCCCAGAGACCCAGTACTTC. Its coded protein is CATSDLGLAGGPETQYF.